This T cell receptor beta chain was identified during a study of neurological immune-mediated disorders. Synthesis of cDNA was carried out by template-switch 5'RACE. The reaction used 10-nucleotide random UMIs. TCRdb itself ran the 5' RACE reads through MiXCR, one entry per CDR3 protein. The repertoire holds 46,000 or so distinct CDR3 sequences, with approximately 4.5% as singletons. The CDR3 runs to 15 residues. Trimming cost V 5 bases and J 3 bases; bases outside gene matches: 4. Germline V gene sequence: CDR1 SGHRS, CDR2 YFSETQ. This clonotype was seen at least ten times. Sequenced material: PBMCs. The source is a woman in her sixties or seventies with multiple sclerosis. V is TRBV5-1 and J is TRBJ2-3; 12 positions match TRBD2. CDR3 sequence (DNA): TGCGCCAGCAGACAAACTAGCGGGAGGACAGATACGCAGTATTTT. Its translation is CASRQTSGRTDTQYF.